The 21 T cell receptor beta chains below were found in one sample sequenced in a study of blood T cell repertoires in COVID-19 (dated by TCRdb to the early 2020s). Libraries were built with the immunoSEQ multiplex PCR assay. Held by TCRdb, this immuneACCESS table contains in-frame sequences only and omits some clones. Under half of the omission traces to an unresolved V gene where checked; the cause of the rest is unknown. Here the sample has about 150,000 clones; roughly 79% occur a single time. Of the sample, 8.6% is held by the ten largest clones. The sequenced sample was peripheral blood. These receptor sequences come from a man aged 50 to 60 with active or convalescent COVID-19.

The chain is built from TRBV11-3 and TRBJ2-1; 10 bases align to TRBD2. This CDR3 has 16 amino acids. Germline loops: CDR1 SGHNT, CDR2 YENEEA. The V and J ends lost 2 bases and 7 bases, in that order; junction bases with no gene match: 8. CDR3 sequence (DNA): TGTGCCAGCAGCTTATTCTCTAGCGGGAGTATGAATGAGCAGTTCTTC. It codes for CASSLFSSGSMNEQFF.

The chain has TRBV28 and TRBJ2-5; perhaps TRBD2 as D (5 bases). V was shortened by 7 bases and J by 0 bases, with 18 bases between the two germline ends. The germline CDR1 and CDR2 sequences are MDHEN and SYDVKM. This CDR3 has 16 residues. The CDR3 loop is CASKNLGGLYQETQYF. The CDR3 nucleotides read TGTGCCAGCAAGAATTTGGGCGGGCTGTACCAAGAGACCCAGTACTTC.

V gene TRBV28 combines with J gene TRBJ2-3; D is uncertain. The CDR3 loop spans 12 amino acids. Germline CDR1 and CDR2: MDHEN and SYDVKM. Trimming took 5 bases from V and 5 from J, leaving 8 bases between them. The CDR3 here is CASSLRQDTQYF. CDR3 nucleotide sequence: TGTGCCAGCAGTCTGAGGCAAGATACGCAGTATTTT.

V usage is TRBV9 and J usage is TRBJ2-1; possible D gene TRBD1, 5 bases. The germline CDR1 and CDR2 sequences are SGDLS and YYNGEE. The CDR3 extends over 13 amino acids. Trimming pared 2 bases from V and 5 bases from J, leaving 8 bases between. The CDR3 region is CASSVQGNNEQFF. DNA for the CDR3: TGTGCCAGCAGCGTCCAGGGAAACAATGAGCAGTTCTTC.

This chain links TRBV28 with TRBJ2-7, with 9 bases fitting TRBD2. The CDR3 runs to 18 residues. V lost 11 bases to trimming and J lost 4 bases; unmatched junction nucleotides: 24. In germline, CDR1 is MDHEN, CDR2 SYDVKM. CDR3 coding DNA: TGTGCCTCGTTCTCCGGGGGGGGCGGCGGGAGGGGAATTTACGAGCAGTACTTC. Its protein product is CASFSGGGGGRGIYEQYF. The full variable domain, in which reference TRBV28 and TRBJ2-7 provide the parts outside the CDR3, is DVKVTQSSRYLVKRTGEKVFLECVQDMDHENMFWYRQDPGLGLRLIYFSYDVKMKEKGDIPEGYSVSREKKERFSLILESASTNQTSMYLCASFSGGGGGRGIYEQYFGPGTRLTVT.

This clone came up a few times. V and J are TRBV10-2 and TRBJ1-6; D gene unclear. The CDR3 has 17 amino acids. Trimming stripped 3 bases from V and 0 bases from J, with 12 bases between. Germline V gene lookup returns CDR1 WSHSY and CDR2 SAAADI. As DNA, the CDR3 is TGCGCCAGCAGTGAAAACAGCCCGAGCTCCTATAATTCACCCCTCCACTTT. Its translation: CASSENSPSSYNSPLHF.

J is TRBJ2-2 and V is TRBV7-3, with TRBD2 as a possible D gene (5 bases). The CDR3 length is 14 residues. Trimming took 2 bases from V and 6 from J, leaving 10 bases between them. CDR1 SGHTA and CDR2 FQGTGA come from the germline V gene. CDR3 sequence: CASSLFTGSGELFF. CDR3 nucleotides: TGTGCCAGCAGCTTATTTACGGGGTCCGGGGAGCTGTTTTTT.

The chain recombines TRBV9 with TRBJ1-3; tentative D call: TRBD1 (5 bases). Trimming took 6 bases from V and 3 from J, leaving 10 bases between them. Germline CDR1 is SGDLS and CDR2 is YYNGEE. The CDR3 is made up of 13 amino acids. The CDR3 sequence is CASTPGVGNTIYF. The CDR3, as DNA: TGTGCCAGCACCCCGGGGGTTGGAAACACCATATATTTT.

This chain uses TRBV5-1 with TRBJ2-3, with 8 bases identical to TRBD2. In germline, CDR1 is SGHRS, CDR2 YFSETQ. The CDR3 is 16 residues long. V was clipped by 4 bases and J by 0 bases; unmatched bases: 7. In DNA, the CDR3 is TGCGCCAGCAGCATACTAGCGGAGTCTAGCACAGATACGCAGTATTTT. Translated: CASSILAESSTDTQYF.

This clone was counted a single time. The chain recombines TRBV5-4 with TRBJ2-7; D remains ambiguous. Looked up from germline, CDR1 is SGHNT and CDR2 is YYREEE (reference sequence). Trimming removed 0 bases at V and 3 bases at J, with 10 bases between. CDR3 length equals 14 residues. CDR3 nucleotide sequence: TGTGCCAGCAGCTTGGTCGGAGTCAACTACGAGCAGTACTTC. Its protein product is CASSLVGVNYEQYF.

The chain couples TRBV5-1 to TRBJ2-7; 11 positions match TRBD1. The CDR3 extends over 15 amino acids. Germline-derived CDR1 and CDR2 are SGHRS and YFSETQ. J was trimmed by 6 bases and V by 2 bases; bases with no gene match: 7. The CDR3 sequence is CASSFGTGGPREQYF. The CDR3 DNA reads as TGCGCCAGCAGCTTCGGGACAGGGGGGCCTCGCGAGCAGTACTTC.

J is TRBJ2-1 and V is TRBV7-8; 15 nucleotides match TRBD2. Germline V gives CDR1 SGHVS, CDR2 FQNEAQ. V shed 2 bases and J 5 bases; nucleotides not matched to a gene: 7. This CDR3 has 18 amino acids. CDR3 region: CASSLHGTSGRTDNEQFF. As DNA, the CDR3 is TGTGCCAGCAGCTTACACGGGACTAGCGGGAGGACTGACAATGAGCAGTTCTTC. The full variable domain, in which reference TRBV7-8 and TRBJ2-1 provide the parts outside the CDR3, is GAGVSQSPRYKVAKRGQDVALRCDPISGHVSLFWYQQALGQGPEFLTYFQNEAQLDKSGLPSDRFFAERPEGSVSTLKIQRTQQEDSAVYLCASSLHGTSGRTDNEQFFGPGTRLTVL.

The CDR3 sequence is CASSRLGPNEKLFF. CDR3 DNA sequence: TGTGCCAGCAGCCGACTGGGTCCGAATGAAAAACTGTTTTTT. The chain is built from TRBV3-1 (or the pseudogene TRBV3-2) and TRBJ1-4; D is uncertain. The CDR3 totals 14 residues. Looked up from germline, CDR1 is LGHDT and CDR2 is YNNKEL (reference sequence). The V end lost 4 bases, the J end lost 5 bases, and 11 bases lay between the germline ends.

The chain combines TRBV5-1 with TRBJ1-4; 9 nucleotides agree with TRBD1. CDR3 length: 14 residues. Germline CDR1 SGHRS, CDR2 YFSETQ. V gave up 4 bases and J gave up 8 bases; unmatched junction bases: 6. CDR3 nucleotides: TGCGCCAGCAGCAGGGACAGGGCCGGGGAAAAACTGTTTTTT. Translation: CASSRDRAGEKLFF.

The chain employs TRBV7-9 and TRBJ1-2, with a possible D match to TRBD1 (5 bases). Trimming took 5 bases from V and 4 from J, leaving 20 bases between them. This CDR3 has 16 amino acids. Per the germline V gene, CDR1 is SEHNR and CDR2 is FQNEAQ (reference sequence). The CDR3 loop reads CASSPRTTELFYGYTF. The CDR3 region has the DNA TGTGCCAGCAGCCCAAGAACGACAGAGCTCTTCTATGGCTACACCTTC. Full variable domain (remainder filled in from reference TRBV7-9 and TRBJ1-2): DTGVSQNPRHKITKRGQNVTFRCDPISEHNRLYWYRQTLGQGPEFLTYFQNEAQLEKSRLLSDRFSAERPKGSFSTLEIQRTEQGDSAMYLCASSPRTTELFYGYTFGSGTRLTVV.

The V and J genes are TRBV6-5 and TRBJ1-4; 10 bases are shared with TRBD1. Germline CDR1 reads MNHEY; CDR2 reads SVGAGI. The CDR3 is made up of 13 amino acids. V trimming: 8 bases; J trimming: 5 bases; junction bases outside the gene matches: 2. The chain's CDR3 is CASGTGVNEKLFF. The CDR3, as DNA: TGTGCCAGCGGGACAGGGGTAAATGAAAAACTGTTTTTT.

V is TRBV4-1 and J is TRBJ1-4; tentatively, D is TRBD1 (6 bases). Germline CDR1 reads MGHRA; CDR2 reads YSYEKL. CDR3 size: 17 residues. The V end lost 5 bases, the J end lost 5 bases, and 21 bases lay between the germline ends. The CDR3 DNA is TGCGCCAGCAGCGCCGAAAACAGGGCGTCGGACAATGAAAAACTGTTTTTT. Residues: CASSAENRASDNEKLFF.

The V and J genes are TRBV12-3 or TRBV12-4 and TRBJ1-1; D gene unclear. This CDR3 has 13 residues. V was trimmed by 3 bases and J by 9 bases, leaving 14 bases between them. Written as DNA, the CDR3 is TGTGCCAGCAGTTTGGATGCCCCTACTAAAGCTTTCTTT. It is translated as CASSLDAPTKAFF.

Here the CDR3 DNA reads TGTGCCAGCAGCACCCCCCTGAGGGGACACGCTAGCACAGATACGCAGTATTTT. Translation gives CASSTPLRGHASTDTQYF. The chain uses TRBV21-1 and TRBJ2-3; the table calls TRBD1, which could not be checked here. TRBV21-1 is deemed a pseudogene. CDR3 length equals 18 residues.

The CDR3 DNA reads as TGTGCCAGCAGCTTAGGCGCTAGTCACCAAGAGACCCAGTACTTC. Residues: CASSLGASHQETQYF. V and J are TRBV7-7 and TRBJ2-5, with D hard to call. The ends were cut back, 1 base at V and 0 bases at J, with 9 bases in the middle. The germline V gene encodes CDR1 SSHAT and CDR2 FNYEAQ (reference sequence). The CDR3 spans 15 residues. Combining the CDR3 with reference TRBV7-7 and TRBJ2-5 gives the whole variable domain GAGVSQSPRYKVTKRGQDVTLRCDPISSHATLYWYQQALGQGPEFLTYFNYEAQPDKSGLPSDRFSAERPEGSISTLTIQRTEQRDSAMYRCASSLGASHQETQYFGPGTRLLVL.

This chain uses TRBV4-1 with TRBJ1-2; 8 nucleotides match TRBD1. V shed 4 bases, J shed 0 bases, and the junction held 7 bases outside the gene matches. Looked up from germline, CDR1 is MGHRA and CDR2 is YSYEKL. The CDR3 covers 16 residues. CDR3 bases: TGCGCCAGCAGCCCTGAGGACAGGGAGCCTAACTATGGCTACACCTTC. Its protein product is CASSPEDREPNYGYTF.